These 9 T cell receptor beta chains share one sample of origin, sequenced in a study of beta chain features in type 1 diabetes. Sequencing targeted expressed TCRB transcripts, as all isolated RNA had been reverse transcribed. Only in-frame clones appear in the TCRdb table, and some are missing; sequencing was by immunoSEQ multiplex PCR. This sample has 900,000 or so clones, with under 20% found just once. The source material was naive CD4+ T cells from blood. The receptors come from a woman in her late teens or twenties in good health.

The V and J genes are TRBV7-2 and TRBJ2-3; D is ambiguous. The CDR3 has 17 residues. Germline CDR1 and CDR2: SGHTA and FQGNSA. V was clipped by 2 bases and J by 0 bases, with 15 bases between them. CDR3 residues: CASSLFFKRLSTDTQYF. DNA for the CDR3: TGTGCCAGCAGCTTATTCTTTAAGAGGCTTAGCACAGATACGCAGTATTTT.

V gene TRBV28 combines with J gene TRBJ1-4; 7 nucleotides match TRBD1. From germline, CDR1 is MDHEN and CDR2 SYDVKM. After removal of 7 bases from V and 3 bases from J, the junction contained 8 bases not matched to a gene. The CDR3 is made up of 15 amino acids. CDR3 coding DNA: TGTGCCAGCAACCTTCAGGGGGAAGCTAATGAAAAACTGTTTTTT. This sequence encodes CASNLQGEANEKLFF.

This chain links TRBV19 with TRBJ1-5, with no clear D. The CDR3 is made up of 13 amino acids. The germline V gene encodes CDR1 LNHDA and CDR2 SQIVND (reference sequence). Trimming pared 5 bases from V and 5 bases from J, leaving 10 bases between. The CDR3 bases are TGTGCCAGTAGTCTGTCCAGCCATCAGCCCCAGCATTTT. This sequence encodes CASSLSSHQPQHF.

The J gene is TRBJ1-5, the V gene TRBV18, with a tentative D call TRBD1 (6 bases). Trimming removed 9 bases from V and 3 bases from J, with 12 bases in between. Per the germline V gene, CDR1 is KGHSH and CDR2 is LQKENI. CDR3 length: 13 residues. The CDR3 DNA sequence: TGTGCCAGTTCGGGGGGGCACAATCAGCCCCAGCATTTT. Translating it yields CASSGGHNQPQHF.

This clone was recorded a few times. CDR3 sequence (DNA): TGTGCCATCAGTGAGATTAATACCGGGACAGACGAAGCTTTCTTT. This translates into CAISEINTGTDEAFF. The chain uses TRBV10-3 and TRBJ1-1; 7 nucleotides match TRBD1. Trimming at V came to 2 bases and at J to 8 bases, leaving 11 bases not matched to a gene. The V gene's germline CDR1 is ENHRY and CDR2 SYGVKD. The CDR3 extends over 15 amino acids.

The table lists this clone with a few counts. This chain connects TRBV5-1 to TRBJ2-7, with D possibly being TRBD1 (6 bases). Trimming took 4 bases from V and 1 from J, leaving 18 bases between them. The CDR3 runs to 16 residues. The germline CDR1 and CDR2 sequences are SGHRS and YFSETQ. The CDR3 region has the DNA TGCGCCAGCAGCGCCGCCGGGACACCTGCTTCCTACGAGCAGTACTTC. Protein: CASSAAGTPASYEQYF.

The sample holds a few counts of this clone. The genes are TRBV29-1 and TRBJ2-7; maybe TRBD2 (6 bases). The germline V gene encodes CDR1 SQVTM and CDR2 ANQGSEA. CDR3 size: 14 residues. Trimming stripped 7 bases from V and 3 bases from J, with 19 bases between. In DNA, the CDR3 is TGCAGCGCCCGGGCGGGGATCCATAACTACGAGCAGTACTTC. Translated, it gives CSARAGIHNYEQYF.

This clone appeared a few times. Other DNA sequences in the sample encode the same CDR3. The V call is TRBV5-1, the J call TRBJ1-2; 7 nucleotides match TRBD1. The ends lost 4 bases at V and 4 bases at J; junction bases unmatched: 4. The germline CDR1 and CDR2 sequences are SGHRS and YFSETQ. CDR3 length equals 13 residues. The CDR3 region is CASSPRQGYGYTF. CDR3 DNA sequence: TGCGCCAGCAGCCCACGACAGGGCTATGGCTACACCTTC.

Concerning this clone: The junction differs from germline at one of its ends, possibly a read error. The chain couples TRBV5-6 to TRBJ1-2; perhaps TRBD1 as D (5 bases). The CDR3 consists of 13 residues. The germline gives CDR1 SGHDT, CDR2 YYEEEE. The CDR3 sequence is CASSNWSGNRLGF. Here the CDR3 DNA reads TGTGCCAGCAGTAATTGGTCGGGTAACAGGCTAGGCTTC.